These 24 T cell receptor beta chains were sequenced from one sample in a study of shared clonotypes between healthy human individuals. The assay was immunoSEQ multiplex PCR, and TCRdb's table has in-frame clones only and misses some. The sample lists over 2,000,000 clones, 80% to 95% occurring once. Naive CD8 isolation took CD45RO-negative cells positively selected for CCR7 and excluded terminally differentiated effector memory CD45RA+ cells. The sequenced material came from naive CD8+ T cells from PBMCs. These receptors all stem from a young man in good health. Some clones in this sample may be carry-over from other donors' samples.

V usage is TRBV15 and J usage is TRBJ2-2; D unresolved. V was trimmed by 4 bases and J by 8 bases, leaving 14 bases between them. In germline, CDR1 is LNHNV, CDR2 YYDKDF (reference sequence). This CDR3 has 14 amino acids. The CDR3 DNA sequence: TGTGCCACCAGCAATCTTCCGACTCGGGGGGAGCTGTTTTTT. Protein sequence: CATSNLPTRGELFF.

The chain couples TRBV4-1 to TRBJ1-1; D perhaps matches TRBD1 (5 bases). Deletions cut 4 bases from V and 0 bases from J, with 15 bases between. The CDR3 loop spans 16 amino acids. Germline lookup yields CDR1 MGHRA and CDR2 YSYEKL. CDR3 in DNA: TGCGCCAGCAGCCCAGGGCCTCGGTTGATGAACACTGAAGCTTTCTTT. Protein product: CASSPGPRLMNTEAFF.

The V gene is TRBV28, the J gene TRBJ2-7, with D tentatively TRBD2 (5 bases). Germline CDR1 and CDR2: MDHEN and SYDVKM. The CDR3 runs to 16 residues. V was cut by 3 bases and J by 2 bases, with 17 bases left in between. CDR3 nucleotide sequence: TGTGCCAGCAGTTTGTCCCTCGGACTCTACCCCTACGAGCAGTACTTC. It encodes CASSLSLGLYPYEQYF.

This rearrangement joins TRBV5-6 to TRBJ2-1; 7 nucleotides align to TRBD2. The CDR3 extends over 14 amino acids. Germline values: CDR1 SGHDT, CDR2 YYEEEE. After removal of 4 bases from V and 8 bases from J, the junction contained 9 bases not matched to a gene. The CDR3 sequence: CASSPRFAGDEQFF. The CDR3 bases are TGTGCCAGCAGCCCACGGTTCGCGGGAGATGAGCAGTTCTTC. The full variable domain, with the rest looked up from reference TRBV5-6 and TRBJ2-1, is DAGVTQSPTHLIKTRGQQVTLRCSPKSGHDTVSWYQQALGQGPQFIFQYYEEEERQRGNFPDRFSGHQFPNYSSELNVNALLLGDSALYLCASSPRFAGDEQFFGPGTRLTVL.

Here the CDR3 DNA reads TGTGCCAGCAGTGGACCATTAGGGGGCAGGACAGATACGCAGTATTTT. This translates into CASSGPLGGRTDTQYF. The J gene is TRBJ2-3, the V gene TRBV6-1; 7 bases fit TRBD1. V dropped 4 bases and J dropped 3; count of bases not matched to a gene: 10. The CDR3 loop spans 16 amino acids. CDR1 is MNHNS and CDR2 is SASEGT in the germline V gene.

The gene calls are TRBV4-2 and TRBJ2-7, with 7 bases matching TRBD2. V shed 0 bases and J 4 bases; nucleotides not matched to a gene: 9. In germline, CDR1 is LGHNA, CDR2 YNFKEQ. This CDR3 is 16 amino acids long. The CDR3 reads CASSQDGTAGRYEQYF. The CDR3 region has the DNA TGTGCCAGCAGCCAAGATGGAACAGCGGGAAGGTACGAGCAGTACTTC.

CDR3 sequence: CAIRMQGDEQFF. The CDR3 DNA is TGTGCCATCAGAATGCAGGGCGATGAGCAGTTCTTC. The chain joins TRBV10-3 to TRBJ2-1; maybe TRBD1 (5 bases). Per the germline V gene, CDR1 is ENHRY and CDR2 is SYGVKD. V was shortened by 6 bases and J by 8 bases, with 11 bases between the two germline ends. The CDR3 is 12 residues long.

The rearrangement uses TRBV11-2 and TRBJ2-4; 11 nucleotides match TRBD2. The CDR3 runs 14 residues. The V gene end was trimmed by 7 bases and the J gene end by 8 bases; junction bases not matched to a gene: 7. CDR1 SGHAT and CDR2 FQNNGV come from the germline V gene. The CDR3 sequence is CASNVAGGGDIQYF. The CDR3 nucleotides are TGTGCCAGCAACGTAGCGGGAGGGGGAGACATTCAGTACTTC.

V gene TRBV29-1 combines with J gene TRBJ1-1; D is unclear. From germline, CDR1 is SQVTM and CDR2 ANQGSEA. There are 15 residues in the CDR3. The V gene lost 6 bases and the J gene lost 0 bases, with 17 bases spanning the gap. For the CDR3, the DNA is TGCAGCGTCTTCGGGGTAGAACTACTGAACACTGAAGCTTTCTTT. It encodes CSVFGVELLNTEAFF.

This chain joins TRBV7-6 and TRBJ1-2, with a weak D call TRBD1 (5 bases). Trimming stripped 4 bases from V and 0 bases from J, with 24 bases between. The CDR3 contains 19 residues. CDR1 SGHVS and CDR2 FNYEAQ come from the germline V gene. The CDR3 spells CASSSGGWLGREANYGYTF. CDR3 sequence (DNA): TGTGCCAGCAGCTCTGGGGGATGGTTGGGGCGCGAGGCTAACTATGGCTACACCTTC.

Remarks on this clone: This same CDR3 is encoded by further DNA sequences in the sample. The rearrangement uses TRBV29-1 and TRBJ1-1; no reliable D call. This CDR3 has 13 residues. Between the trimmed V and J ends, which lost 7 bases and 0 bases, there was a span of 12 bases. Germline-derived CDR1 and CDR2 are SQVTM and ANQGSEA. In DNA form, the CDR3 reads TGCAGCGCTTATACAGCCATGAACACTGAAGCTTTCTTT. It codes for CSAYTAMNTEAFF. Variable domain in full (rest from reference TRBV29-1 and TRBJ1-1): SAVISQKPSRDICQRGTSLTIQCQVDSQVTMMFWYRQQPGQSLTLIATANQGSEATYESGFVIDKFPISRPNLTFSTLTVSNMSPEDSSIYLCSAYTAMNTEAFFGQGTRLTVV.

The chain links TRBV5-8 to TRBJ2-2, with unresolved D. Germline CDR1 and CDR2: SGHTS and YDEGEE. V lost 4 bases and J 6 bases, leaving 10 bases between the germline ends. This CDR3 contains 13 residues. The CDR3 coding sequence is TGTGCCAGCAGCGGGAAAAGGGCCGGGGAGCTGTTTTTT. It translates to CASSGKRAGELFF. The full variable domain, its missing parts supplied by reference TRBV5-8 and TRBJ2-2, is EAGVTQSPTHLIKTRGQQATLRCSPISGHTSVYWYQQALGLGLQFLLWYDEGEERNRGNFPPRFSGRQFPNYSSELNVNALELEDSALYLCASSGKRAGELFFGEGSRLTVL.

As to this clone: Distinct nucleotide sequences in the sample also encode this CDR3. This sequence joins TRBV6-6 and TRBJ2-1; the D call may be TRBD1 or TRBD2 (5 bases each). The CDR3 is made up of 11 amino acids. Germline CDR1 MNHNY, CDR2 SVGAGI (reference sequence). V lost 3 bases to trimming and J lost 9 bases, with 6 bases between them. CDR3 in amino acids: CASSYGGEQFF. In DNA, the CDR3 is TGTGCCAGCAGTTATGGGGGTGAGCAGTTCTTC.

The rearrangement joins TRBV28 to TRBJ1-5; weak D call: TRBD1 (5 bases). Deletions cut 5 bases from V and 2 bases from J, with 19 bases between. Germline values: CDR1 MDHEN, CDR2 SYDVKM. This CDR3 has 17 residues. CDR3: CASSPLQGGYGNQPQHF. The CDR3 region has the DNA TGTGCCAGCAGTCCCCTCCAGGGAGGTTATGGCAATCAGCCCCAGCATTTT.

This chain uses TRBV7-2 with TRBJ2-1; 7 positions agree with TRBD2. The CDR3 totals 15 residues. The V gene end was trimmed by 2 bases and the J gene end by 7 bases; junction bases not matched to a gene: 8. Germline loops: CDR1 SGHTA, CDR2 FQGNSA. The CDR3 nucleotides read TGTGCCAGCAGCTTATGGGCTAGCGGAGGGAATGAGCAGTTCTTC. Its protein is CASSLWASGGNEQFF.

As concerns this clone: The sample has other DNA sequences that encode this CDR3 too. The J gene is TRBJ1-5, the V gene TRBV7-9; maybe TRBD1 (5 bases). Trimming took 3 bases from V and 3 from J, leaving 9 bases between them. The length of the CDR3 is 14 residues. CDR1 SEHNR and CDR2 FQNEAQ come from the germline V gene (reference sequence). This chain's CDR3 is CASSFGTVNQPQHF. The CDR3 nucleotides read TGTGCCAGCAGCTTCGGGACGGTCAATCAGCCCCAGCATTTT.

This chain links TRBV7-9 with TRBJ1-5; maybe TRBD1 (5 bases). The V gene lost 1 base and the J gene lost 1 base, with 8 bases spanning the gap. The CDR3 sequence is 15 residues long. Germline V gene data show CDR1 as SEHNR and CDR2 as FQNEAQ (reference sequence). CDR3 amino acids: CASSLEAGSNQPQHF. Here the CDR3 DNA reads TGTGCCAGCAGCTTAGAGGCAGGGAGCAATCAGCCCCAGCATTTT.

The rearrangement joins TRBV10-3 to TRBJ2-7; 10 bases line up with TRBD1. Germline V gene data show CDR1 as ENHRY and CDR2 as SYGVKD. The CDR3 has 15 amino acids. Trimming removed 8 bases from V and 7 bases from J; junction bases left unmatched: 14. CDR3 loop: CAIGPGTGVGEEQYF. The CDR3 bases are TGTGCCATCGGCCCCGGGACAGGGGTTGGAGAAGAGCAGTACTTC.

CDR3 residues: CASSHLGGGTYNEQFF. The CDR3 DNA follows: TGTGCCAGCAGCCACCTGGGGGGAGGGACCTACAATGAGCAGTTCTTC. The chain employs TRBV7-3 and TRBJ2-1, with 7 bases fitting TRBD2. CDR3 length: 16 amino acids. The V gene end was trimmed by 5 bases and the J gene end by 2 bases; junction bases not matched to a gene: 9. Germline-derived CDR1 and CDR2 are SGHTA and FQGTGA.

The chain is built from TRBV7-8 and TRBJ2-3, with D possibly TRBD2 on 6 matching bases. The CDR3 is 14 amino acids. Trimming stripped 4 bases from V and 4 bases from J, with 12 bases between. Per the germline V gene, CDR1 is SGHVS and CDR2 is FQNEAQ. CDR3 in amino acids: CASSSRGSADTQYF. DNA for the CDR3: TGTGCCAGCAGCTCCCGGGGGTCGGCAGATACGCAGTATTTT.

The V call is TRBV25-1, the J call TRBJ1-1; D remains unclear. This CDR3 is built from 13 residues. In germline, CDR1 is MGHDK, CDR2 SYGVNS. V shed 3 bases and J shed 3 bases, with 8 bases lying between them. The CDR3 loop reads CASSDGLDTEAFF. CDR3 nucleotide sequence: TGTGCCAGCAGTGATGGGTTGGACACTGAAGCTTTCTTT.

The chain carries TRBV7-8 and TRBJ2-1; D might be TRBD2 (5 bases). Germline lookup yields CDR1 SGHVS and CDR2 FQNEAQ. V shed 4 bases and J shed 9 bases, with 19 bases lying between them. There are 15 residues in the CDR3. The CDR3 loop reads CASSSEFVNRGEQFF. DNA for the CDR3: TGTGCCAGCAGCTCGGAGTTCGTTAATCGGGGTGAGCAGTTCTTC.

The chain couples TRBV28 to TRBJ2-5; D unresolved. V was trimmed by 5 bases and J by 1 base, leaving 14 bases between them. Germline CDR1 and CDR2: MDHEN and SYDVKM. The CDR3 runs 15 residues. CDR3 amino acids: CASSPQVTFQETQYF. The CDR3 coding sequence is TGTGCCAGCAGTCCCCAGGTTACTTTCCAAGAGACCCAGTACTTC.

This clone was recorded once. The chain joins TRBV25-1 to TRBJ1-5, with 7 bases fitting TRBD1. J was trimmed by 6 bases and V by 6 bases; bases with no gene match: 8. The CDR3 is 14 amino acids. Germline assignment: CDR1 MGHDK and CDR2 SYGVNS. CDR3 sequence reads: CASRGTGVGQPQHF. CDR3 bases: TGTGCCAGCAGGGGAACAGGGGTCGGTCAGCCCCAGCATTTT.